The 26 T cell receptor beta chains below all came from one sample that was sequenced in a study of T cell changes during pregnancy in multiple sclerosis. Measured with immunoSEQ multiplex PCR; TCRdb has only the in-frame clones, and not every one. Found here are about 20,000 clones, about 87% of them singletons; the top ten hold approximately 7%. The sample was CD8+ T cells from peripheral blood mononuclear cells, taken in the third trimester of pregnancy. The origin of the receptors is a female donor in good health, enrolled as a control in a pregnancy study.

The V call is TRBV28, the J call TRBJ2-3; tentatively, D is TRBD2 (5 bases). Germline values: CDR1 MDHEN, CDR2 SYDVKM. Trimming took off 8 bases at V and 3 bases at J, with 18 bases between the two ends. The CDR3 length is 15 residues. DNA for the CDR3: TGTGCCAGCGGCTCACAGCCCCCGGGGACAGATACGCAGTATTTT. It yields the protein CASGSQPPGTDTQYF.

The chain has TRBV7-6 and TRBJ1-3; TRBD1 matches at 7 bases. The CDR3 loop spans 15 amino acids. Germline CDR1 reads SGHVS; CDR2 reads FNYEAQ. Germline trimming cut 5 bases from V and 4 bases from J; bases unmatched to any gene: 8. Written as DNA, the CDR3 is TGTGCCAGCAGCCCACAGGAGGGGGCGGGAAACACCATATATTTT. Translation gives CASSPQEGAGNTIYF. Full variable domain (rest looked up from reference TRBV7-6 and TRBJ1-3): GAGVSQSPRYKVTKRGQDVALRCDPISGHVSLYWYRQALGQGPEFLTYFNYEAQQDKSGLPNDRFSAERPEGSISTLTIQRTEQRDSAMYRCASSPQEGAGNTIYFGEGSWLTVV.

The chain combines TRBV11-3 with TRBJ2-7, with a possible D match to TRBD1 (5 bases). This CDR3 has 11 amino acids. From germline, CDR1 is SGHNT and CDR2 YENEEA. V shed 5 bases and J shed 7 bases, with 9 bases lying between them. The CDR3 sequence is CASSLRQEQYF. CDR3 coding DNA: TGTGCCAGCAGCCTCCGACAGGAGCAGTACTTC.

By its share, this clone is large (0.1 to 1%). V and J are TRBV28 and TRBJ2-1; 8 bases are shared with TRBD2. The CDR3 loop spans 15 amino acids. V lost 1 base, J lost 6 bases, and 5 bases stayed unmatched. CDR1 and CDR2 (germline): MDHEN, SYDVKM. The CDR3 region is CASSLFSGGPNEQFF. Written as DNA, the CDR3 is TGTGCCAGCAGTTTATTCAGCGGGGGACCCAATGAGCAGTTCTTC.

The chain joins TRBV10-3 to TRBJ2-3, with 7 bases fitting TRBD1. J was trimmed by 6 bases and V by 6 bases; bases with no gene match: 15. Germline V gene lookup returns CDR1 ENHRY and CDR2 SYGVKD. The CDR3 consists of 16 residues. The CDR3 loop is CAIRAATGEYGDTQYF. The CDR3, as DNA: TGTGCCATCAGGGCGGCCACAGGGGAGTACGGGGATACGCAGTATTTT.

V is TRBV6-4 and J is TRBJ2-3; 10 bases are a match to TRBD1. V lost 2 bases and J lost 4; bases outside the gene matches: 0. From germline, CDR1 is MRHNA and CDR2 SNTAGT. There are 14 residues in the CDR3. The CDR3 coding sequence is TGTGCCAGCAGTGACGGACAGGGGGCAGATACGCAGTATTTT. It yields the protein CASSDGQGADTQYF.

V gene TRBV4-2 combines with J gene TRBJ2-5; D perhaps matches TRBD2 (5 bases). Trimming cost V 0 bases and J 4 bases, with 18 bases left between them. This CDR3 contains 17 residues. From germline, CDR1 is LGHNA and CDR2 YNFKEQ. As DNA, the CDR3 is TGTGCCAGCAGCCAAGAAGTCGGGATAGAGTTGACAGAGACCCAGTACTTC. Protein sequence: CASSQEVGIELTETQYF.

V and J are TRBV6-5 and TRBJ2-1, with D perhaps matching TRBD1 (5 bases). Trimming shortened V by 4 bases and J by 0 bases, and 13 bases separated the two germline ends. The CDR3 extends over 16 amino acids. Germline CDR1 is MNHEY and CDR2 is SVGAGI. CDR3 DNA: TGTGCCAGCAGTTCTCCAGACAGTAGCTCCTACAATGAGCAGTTCTTC. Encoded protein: CASSSPDSSSYNEQFF.

This chain's CDR3 is CASAGVAAPTDTQYF. Written as DNA, the CDR3 is TGTGCCTCTGCCGGAGTGGCCGCGCCCACAGATACGCAGTATTTT. The chain combines TRBV19 with TRBJ2-3; D unresolved. CDR1 is LNHDA, CDR2 SQIVND, per germline (reference sequence). The CDR3 is 15 residues long. The germline V and J ends were trimmed by 11 bases and 2 bases, with 20 bases remaining between them.

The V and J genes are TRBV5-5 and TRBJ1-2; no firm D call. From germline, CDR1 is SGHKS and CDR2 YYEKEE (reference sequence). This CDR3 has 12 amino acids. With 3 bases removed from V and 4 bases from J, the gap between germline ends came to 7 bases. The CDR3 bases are TGTGCCAGCAGCTCCCCGGGCTATGGCTACACCTTC. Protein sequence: CASSSPGYGYTF.

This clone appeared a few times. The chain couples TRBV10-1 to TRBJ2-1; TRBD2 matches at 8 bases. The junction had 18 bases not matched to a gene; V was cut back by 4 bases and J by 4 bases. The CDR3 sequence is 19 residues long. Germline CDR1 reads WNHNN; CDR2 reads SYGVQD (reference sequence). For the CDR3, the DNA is TGCGCCAGCAGTGTACCCTACCACTGTTTGCGGGGGGATTACAATGAGCAGTTCTTC. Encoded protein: CASSVPYHCLRGDYNEQFF.

The CDR3 region is CASSFLSGQGLTYGYTF. DNA of the CDR3: TGTGCCAGCAGCTTCCTGTCCGGACAGGGGCTTACCTATGGCTACACCTTC. This chain joins TRBV13 and TRBJ1-2; 9 bases match TRBD1. This CDR3 contains 17 residues. V lost 3 bases and J lost 4; bases outside the gene matches: 12. CDR1 and CDR2 (germline): PRHDT, FYEKMQ (reference sequence).

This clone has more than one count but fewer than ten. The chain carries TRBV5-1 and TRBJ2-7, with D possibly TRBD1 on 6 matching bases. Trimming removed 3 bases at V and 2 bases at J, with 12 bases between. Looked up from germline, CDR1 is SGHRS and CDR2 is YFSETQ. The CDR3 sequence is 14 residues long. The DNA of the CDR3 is TGCGCCAGCAGCTATGCCGACAGGACCTACGAGCAGTACTTC. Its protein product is CASSYADRTYEQYF.

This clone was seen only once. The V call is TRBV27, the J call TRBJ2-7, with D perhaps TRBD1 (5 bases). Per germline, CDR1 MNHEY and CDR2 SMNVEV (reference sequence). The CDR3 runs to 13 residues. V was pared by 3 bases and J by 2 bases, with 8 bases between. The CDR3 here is CASSFATAYEQYF. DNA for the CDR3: TGTGCCAGCAGTTTTGCGACAGCCTACGAGCAGTACTTC.

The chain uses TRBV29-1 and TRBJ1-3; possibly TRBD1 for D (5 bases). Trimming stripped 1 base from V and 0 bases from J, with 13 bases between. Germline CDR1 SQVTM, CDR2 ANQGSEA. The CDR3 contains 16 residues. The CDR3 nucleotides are TGCAGCGTTGAAGTGGGGCGGGACTTCTCTGGAAACACCATATATTTT. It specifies CSVEVGRDFSGNTIYF.

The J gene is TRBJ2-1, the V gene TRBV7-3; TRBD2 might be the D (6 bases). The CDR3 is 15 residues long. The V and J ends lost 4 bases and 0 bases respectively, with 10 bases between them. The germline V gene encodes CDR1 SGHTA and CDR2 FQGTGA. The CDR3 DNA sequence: TGTGCCAGCAGCTACGACGGGAGCTCCTACAATGAGCAGTTCTTC. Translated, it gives CASSYDGSSYNEQFF.

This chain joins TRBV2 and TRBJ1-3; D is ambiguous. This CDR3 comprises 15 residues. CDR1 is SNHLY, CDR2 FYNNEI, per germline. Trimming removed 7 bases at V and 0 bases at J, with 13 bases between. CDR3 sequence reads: CASNPFVSSGNTIYF. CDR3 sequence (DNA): TGTGCCAGCAACCCCTTCGTGAGCTCTGGAAACACCATATATTTT. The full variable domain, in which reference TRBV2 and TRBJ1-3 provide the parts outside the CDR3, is EPEVTQTPSHQVTQMGQEVILRCVPISNHLYFYWYRQILGQKVEFLVSFYNNEISEKSEIFDDQFSVERPDGSNFTLKIRSTKLEDSAMYFCASNPFVSSGNTIYFGEGSWLTVV.

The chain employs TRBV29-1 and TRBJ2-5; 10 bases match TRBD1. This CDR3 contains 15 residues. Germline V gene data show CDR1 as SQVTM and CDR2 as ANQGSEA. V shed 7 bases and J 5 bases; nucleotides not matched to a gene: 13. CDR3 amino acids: CSADPGTGVGETQYF. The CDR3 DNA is TGCAGCGCCGACCCCGGGACAGGGGTCGGGGAGACCCAGTACTTC.

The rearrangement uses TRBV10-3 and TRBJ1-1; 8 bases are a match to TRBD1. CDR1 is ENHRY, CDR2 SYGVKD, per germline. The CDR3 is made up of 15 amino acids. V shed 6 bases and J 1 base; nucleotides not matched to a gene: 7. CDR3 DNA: TGTGCCATCAGACGGACAGGGCGGGCGAACACTGAAGCTTTCTTT. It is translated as CAIRRTGRANTEAFF.

CDR3 in amino acids: CASSGTWTGIPLEQYF. The CDR3 DNA sequence: TGCGCCAGCAGCGGGACGTGGACAGGGATTCCCCTCGAGCAGTACTTC. The chain recombines TRBV10-1 with TRBJ2-7; TRBD1 agrees at 8 bases. The CDR3 has 16 residues. Trimming at V came to 6 bases and at J to 6 bases, leaving 16 bases not matched to a gene. Germline V CDR1 and CDR2: WNHNN, SYGVQD (reference sequence).

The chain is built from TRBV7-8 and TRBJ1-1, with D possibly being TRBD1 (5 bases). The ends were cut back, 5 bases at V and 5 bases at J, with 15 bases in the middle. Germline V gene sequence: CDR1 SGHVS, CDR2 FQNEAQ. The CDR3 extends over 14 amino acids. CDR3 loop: CASSKRQPETEAFF. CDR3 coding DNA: TGTGCCAGCAGCAAGCGACAGCCGGAGACTGAAGCTTTCTTT.

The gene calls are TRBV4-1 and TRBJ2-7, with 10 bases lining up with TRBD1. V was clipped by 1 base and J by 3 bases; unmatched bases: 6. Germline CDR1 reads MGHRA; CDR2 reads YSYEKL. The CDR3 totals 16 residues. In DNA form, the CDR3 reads TGCGCCAGCAGCCAAGTGGGGGGACAGGGGTACTACGAGCAGTACTTC. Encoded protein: CASSQVGGQGYYEQYF.

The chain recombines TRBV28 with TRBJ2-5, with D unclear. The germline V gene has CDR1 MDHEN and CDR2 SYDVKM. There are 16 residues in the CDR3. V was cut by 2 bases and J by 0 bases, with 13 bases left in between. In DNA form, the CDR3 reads TGTGCCAGCAGTTTACGGCAGGCGCAGTACCAAGAGACCCAGTACTTC. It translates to CASSLRQAQYQETQYF.

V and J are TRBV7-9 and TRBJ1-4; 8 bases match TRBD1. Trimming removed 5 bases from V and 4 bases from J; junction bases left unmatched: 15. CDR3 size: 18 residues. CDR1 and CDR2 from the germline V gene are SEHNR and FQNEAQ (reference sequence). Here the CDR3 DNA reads TGTGCCAGCAGCCCCGGACCGACAGGGGCGGCGATTAATGAAAAACTGTTTTTT. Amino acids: CASSPGPTGAAINEKLFF.

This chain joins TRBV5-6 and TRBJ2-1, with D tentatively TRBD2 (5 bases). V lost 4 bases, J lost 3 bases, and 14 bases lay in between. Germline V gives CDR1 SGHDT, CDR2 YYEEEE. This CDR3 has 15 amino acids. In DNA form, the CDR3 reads TGTGCCAGCAGCCTCGGAGGTGGCTACTACAATGAGCAGTTCTTC. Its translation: CASSLGGGYYNEQFF.

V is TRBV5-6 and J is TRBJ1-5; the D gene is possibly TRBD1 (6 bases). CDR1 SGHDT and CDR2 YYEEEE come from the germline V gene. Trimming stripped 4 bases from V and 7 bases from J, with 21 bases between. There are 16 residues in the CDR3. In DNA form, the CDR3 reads TGTGCCAGCAGCCAATTAGCGGGGGCGCGAGGGCAGCCCCAGCATTTT. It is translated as CASSQLAGARGQPQHF.